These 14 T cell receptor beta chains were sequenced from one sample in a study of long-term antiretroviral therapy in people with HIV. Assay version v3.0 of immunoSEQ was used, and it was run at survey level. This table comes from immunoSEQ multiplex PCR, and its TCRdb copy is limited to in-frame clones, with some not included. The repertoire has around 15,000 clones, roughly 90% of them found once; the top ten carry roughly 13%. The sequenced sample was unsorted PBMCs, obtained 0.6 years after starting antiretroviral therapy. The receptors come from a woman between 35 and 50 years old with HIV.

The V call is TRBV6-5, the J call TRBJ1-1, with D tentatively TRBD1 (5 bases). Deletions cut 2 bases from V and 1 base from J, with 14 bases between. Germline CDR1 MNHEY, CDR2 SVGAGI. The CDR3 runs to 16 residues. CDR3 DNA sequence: TGTGCCAGCAGTTACGCCTCAGGGTGGACGAACACTGAAGCTTTCTTT. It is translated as CASSYASGWTNTEAFF.

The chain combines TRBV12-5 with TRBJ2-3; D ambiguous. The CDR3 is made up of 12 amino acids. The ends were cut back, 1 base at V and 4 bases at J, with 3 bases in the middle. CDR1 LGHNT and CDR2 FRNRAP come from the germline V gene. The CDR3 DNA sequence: TGTGCTAGTGGTTTGGGCCCAGATACGCAGTATTTT. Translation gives CASGLGPDTQYF.

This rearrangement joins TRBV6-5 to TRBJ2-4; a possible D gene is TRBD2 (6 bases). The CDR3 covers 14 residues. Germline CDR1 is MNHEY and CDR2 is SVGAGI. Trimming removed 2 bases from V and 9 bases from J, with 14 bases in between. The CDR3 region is CASSYVGAGSIQYF. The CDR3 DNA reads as TGTGCCAGCAGTTACGTCGGGGCGGGGAGCATTCAGTACTTC.

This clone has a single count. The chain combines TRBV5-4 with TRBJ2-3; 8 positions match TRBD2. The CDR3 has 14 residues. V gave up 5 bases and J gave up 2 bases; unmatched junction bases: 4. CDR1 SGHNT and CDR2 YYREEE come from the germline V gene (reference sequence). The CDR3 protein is CASRVAGSTDTQYF. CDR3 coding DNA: TGTGCCAGCAGGGTAGCGGGATCCACAGATACGCAGTATTTT.

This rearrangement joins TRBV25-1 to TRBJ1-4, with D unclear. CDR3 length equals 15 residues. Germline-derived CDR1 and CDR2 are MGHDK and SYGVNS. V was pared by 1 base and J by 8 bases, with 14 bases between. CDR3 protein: CASSESLPREEKLFF. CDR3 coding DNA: TGTGCCAGCAGTGAATCTCTACCCCGGGAAGAAAAACTGTTTTTT.

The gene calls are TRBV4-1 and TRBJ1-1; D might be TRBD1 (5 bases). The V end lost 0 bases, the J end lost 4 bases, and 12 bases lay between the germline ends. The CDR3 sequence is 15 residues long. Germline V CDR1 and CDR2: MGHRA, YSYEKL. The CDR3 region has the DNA TGCGCCAGCAGCCAAGATAGGGGCCGGGCCACTGAAGCTTTCTTT. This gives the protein CASSQDRGRATEAFF.

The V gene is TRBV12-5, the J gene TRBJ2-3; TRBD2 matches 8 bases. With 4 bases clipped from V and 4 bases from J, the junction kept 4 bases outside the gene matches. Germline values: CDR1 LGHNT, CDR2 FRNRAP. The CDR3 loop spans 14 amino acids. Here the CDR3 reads CASGWSGGPDTQYF. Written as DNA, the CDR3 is TGTGCTAGTGGTTGGAGCGGGGGACCAGATACGCAGTATTTT.

DNA for the CDR3: TGTGCCAGCAGTGGGCGGAGAAACACCGGGGAGCTGTTTTTT. Translation gives CASSGRRNTGELFF. The J gene is TRBJ2-2, the V gene TRBV2, with D uncertain. This CDR3 is 14 amino acids long. Looked up from germline, CDR1 is SNHLY and CDR2 is FYNNEI. V lost 4 bases, J lost 2 bases, and 8 bases lay in between.

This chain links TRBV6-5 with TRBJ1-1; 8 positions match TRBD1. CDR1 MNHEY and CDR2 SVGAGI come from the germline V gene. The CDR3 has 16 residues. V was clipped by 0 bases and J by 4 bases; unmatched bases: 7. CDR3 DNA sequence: TGTGCCAGCAGTTACTCTCCGACAGGGGTATCCACTGAAGCTTTCTTT. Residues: CASSYSPTGVSTEAFF.

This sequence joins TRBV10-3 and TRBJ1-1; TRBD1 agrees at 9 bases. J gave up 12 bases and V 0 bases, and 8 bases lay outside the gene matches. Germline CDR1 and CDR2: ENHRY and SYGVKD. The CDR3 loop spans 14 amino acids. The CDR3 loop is CAISESRGTGSSFF. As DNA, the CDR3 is TGTGCCATCAGTGAGTCGAGGGGGACAGGGAGTTCTTTCTTT.

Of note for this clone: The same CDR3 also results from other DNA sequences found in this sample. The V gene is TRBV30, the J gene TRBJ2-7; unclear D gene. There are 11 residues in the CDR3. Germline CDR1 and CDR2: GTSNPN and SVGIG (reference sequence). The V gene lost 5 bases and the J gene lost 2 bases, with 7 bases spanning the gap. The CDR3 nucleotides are TGTGCCTGGTCCTCCCCCTACGAGCAGTACTTC. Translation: CAWSSPYEQYF.

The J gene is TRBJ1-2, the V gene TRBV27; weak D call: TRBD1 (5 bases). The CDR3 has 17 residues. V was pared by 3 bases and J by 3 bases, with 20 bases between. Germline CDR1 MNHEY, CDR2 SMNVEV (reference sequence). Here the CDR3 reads CASSFLPGTLQHYGYTF. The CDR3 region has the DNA TGTGCCAGCAGTTTCCTCCCCGGGACTCTCCAGCACTATGGCTACACCTTC.

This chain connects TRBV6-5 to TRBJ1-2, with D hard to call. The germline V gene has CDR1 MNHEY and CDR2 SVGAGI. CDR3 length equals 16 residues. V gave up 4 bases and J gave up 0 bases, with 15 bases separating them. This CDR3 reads CASSWFRTPTNYGYTF. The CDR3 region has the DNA TGTGCCAGCAGTTGGTTTCGGACGCCTACTAACTATGGCTACACCTTC.

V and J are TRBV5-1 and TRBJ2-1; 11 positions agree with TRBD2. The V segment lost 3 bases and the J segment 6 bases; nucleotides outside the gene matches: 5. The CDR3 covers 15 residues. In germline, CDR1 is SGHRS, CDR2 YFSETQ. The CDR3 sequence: CASSYVAGGSNEQFF. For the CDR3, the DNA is TGCGCCAGCAGCTACGTAGCGGGGGGGAGCAATGAGCAGTTCTTC.